This TCR beta chain was sequenced during a study of regulatory T cells in long-lasting Graves disease. The CDR3 runs to 13 residues. Germline-derived CDR1 and CDR2 are SGHDT and YYEEEE. Trimming pared 9 bases from V and 0 bases from J, leaving 12 bases between. Overall study findings and caveats: Examination was confined to peripheral blood, excluding thyroid tissue.

A word on this clonotype: Its cognate antigen is unknown.

Researchers made TCR beta libraries by using iRepertoire HTBI primers and running Arm-PCR on CDR3 regions. MiXCR, run by TCRdb on the multiplex PCR reads, gives a single entry per CDR3 protein. The sample lists just over 600,000 distinct CDR3 sequences, roughly 16% seen once, with 15% to 20% in the top ten. Noted time point: newly diagnosed GD, antithyroid drugs for less than 3 months. From PBMCs, RNA was extracted and then used to make the TCR library. Separately, the same data were catalogued under a study of T cells in Graves' hyperthyroidism and ophthalmopathy. That source reports: Lactation, pregnancy, other autoimmune disease or uncontrolled infection excluded patients.

The chain is built from TRBV5-6 and TRBJ1-1, with D tentatively TRBD1 (5 bases). The sequence derives from a woman between 25 and 40 years old with Graves disease. This specimen was peripheral blood mononuclear cells (PBMCs), taken at new diagnosis, from a patient treated with antithyroid drugs. CDR3 sequence reads: CATSPGLNTEAFF. The DNA for the CDR3 is TGTGCCACCTCCCCAGGGCTGAACACTGAAGCTTTCTTT.